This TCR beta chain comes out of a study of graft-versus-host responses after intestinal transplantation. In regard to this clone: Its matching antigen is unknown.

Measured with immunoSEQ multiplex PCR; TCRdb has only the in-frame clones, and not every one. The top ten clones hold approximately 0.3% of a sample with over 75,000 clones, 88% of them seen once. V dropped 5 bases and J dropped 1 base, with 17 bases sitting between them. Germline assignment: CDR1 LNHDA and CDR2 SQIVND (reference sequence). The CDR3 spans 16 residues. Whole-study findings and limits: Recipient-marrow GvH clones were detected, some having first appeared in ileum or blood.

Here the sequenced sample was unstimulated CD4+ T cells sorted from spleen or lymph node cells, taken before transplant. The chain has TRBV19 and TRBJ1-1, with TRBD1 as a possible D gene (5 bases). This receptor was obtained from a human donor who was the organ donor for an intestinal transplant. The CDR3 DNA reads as TGTGCCAGTAGTCATCGACGGGGGAGAGGGAACACTGAAGCTTTCTTT. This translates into CASSHRRGRGNTEAFF.